Shown below are 3 T cell receptor beta chains from a single sample sequenced in a study of T cell responses to AZD1222 COVID-19 vaccine. Clones were read by immunoSEQ multiplex PCR, and TCRdb kept only the in-frame ones, dropping some. The table lists nearly 110,000 clones, under 95% of them singletons, with 20% to 25% in the top ten. The sequencing here drew on peripheral blood, taken on day 0 of AZD1222 vaccination. All receptors come from an adult in good health.

The chain has TRBV5-4 and TRBJ2-7; TRBD2 might be the D (5 bases). Looked up from germline, CDR1 is SGHNT and CDR2 is YYREEE (reference sequence). The CDR3 contains 15 residues. V was shortened by 1 base and J by 3 bases, with 14 bases between the two germline ends. CDR3 nucleotide sequence: TGTGCCAGCAGCTTGCGACTAACGGGGATCTACGAGCAGTACTTC. This gives the protein CASSLRLTGIYEQYF. The full variable domain, completed using reference TRBV5-4 and TRBJ2-7, is ETGVTQSPTHLIKTRGQQVTLRCSSQSGHNTVSWYQQALGQGPQFIFQYYREEENGRGNFPPRFSGLQFPNYSSELNVNALELDDSALYLCASSLRLTGIYEQYFGPGTRLTVT.

The chain employs TRBV20-1 and TRBJ1-1; unclear D gene. This CDR3 is 11 amino acids long. Germline values: CDR1 DFQATT, CDR2 SNEGSKA (reference sequence). Deletions cut 3 bases from V and 3 bases from J, with 5 bases between. CDR3 sequence reads: CSASEDTEAFF. DNA of the CDR3: TGCAGTGCTAGTGAGGACACTGAAGCTTTCTTT.

The rearrangement links TRBV28 to TRBJ1-5; 9 bases match TRBD1. The V segment lost 5 bases and the J segment 3 bases; nucleotides outside the gene matches: 8. Germline V gene lookup returns CDR1 MDHEN and CDR2 SYDVKM. The CDR3 contains 16 residues. The CDR3 region has the DNA TGTGCCAGCAGTCCTAAGGACAGGGGCTCCAATCAGCCCCAGCATTTT. Its translation: CASSPKDRGSNQPQHF.